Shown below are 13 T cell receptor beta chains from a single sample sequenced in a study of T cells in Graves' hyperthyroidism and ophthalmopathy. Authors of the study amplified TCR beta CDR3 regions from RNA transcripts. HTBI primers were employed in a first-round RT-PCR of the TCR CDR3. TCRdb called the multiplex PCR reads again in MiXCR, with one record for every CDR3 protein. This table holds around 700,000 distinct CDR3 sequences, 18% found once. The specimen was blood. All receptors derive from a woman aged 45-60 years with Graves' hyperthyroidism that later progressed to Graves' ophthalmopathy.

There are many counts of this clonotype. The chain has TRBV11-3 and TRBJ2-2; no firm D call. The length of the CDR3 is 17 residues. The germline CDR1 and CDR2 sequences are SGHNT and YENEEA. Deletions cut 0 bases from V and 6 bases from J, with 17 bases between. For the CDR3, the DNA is TGTGCCAGCAGCTTAGAAGCCCTTCCGAGCGAGGCCGGGGAGCTGTTTTTT. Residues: CASSLEALPSEAGELFF.

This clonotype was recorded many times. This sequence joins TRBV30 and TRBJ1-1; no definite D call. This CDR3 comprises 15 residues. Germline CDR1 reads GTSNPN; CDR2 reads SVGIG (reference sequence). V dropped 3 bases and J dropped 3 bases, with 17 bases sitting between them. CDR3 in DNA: TGTGCCTGGAGCCCGGCGGGTAGAGGGTACACTGAAGCTTTCTTT. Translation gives CAWSPAGRGYTEAFF.

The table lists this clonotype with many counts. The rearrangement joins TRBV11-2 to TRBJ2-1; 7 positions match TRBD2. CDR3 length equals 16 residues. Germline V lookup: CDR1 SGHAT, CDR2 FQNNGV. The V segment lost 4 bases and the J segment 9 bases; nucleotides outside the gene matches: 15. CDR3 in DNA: TGTGCCAGCAGCTCCACGACTAGTCGGCGGGGGAGTGAGCAGTTCTTC. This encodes CASSSTTSRRGSEQFF.

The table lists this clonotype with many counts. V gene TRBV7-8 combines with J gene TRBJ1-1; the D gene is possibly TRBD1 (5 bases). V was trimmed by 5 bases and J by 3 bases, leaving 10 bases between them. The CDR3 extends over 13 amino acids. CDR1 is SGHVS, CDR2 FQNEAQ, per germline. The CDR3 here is CASSHDRHTEAFF. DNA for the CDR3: TGTGCCAGCAGCCACGACAGACACACTGAAGCTTTCTTT.

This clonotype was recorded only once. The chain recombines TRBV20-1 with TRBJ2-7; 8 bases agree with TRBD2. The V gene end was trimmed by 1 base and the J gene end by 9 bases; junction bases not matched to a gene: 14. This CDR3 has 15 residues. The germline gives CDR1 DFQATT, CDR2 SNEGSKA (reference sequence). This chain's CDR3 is CSARAENREGGVQYF. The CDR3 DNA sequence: TGCAGTGCTAGAGCAGAAAATCGGGAGGGGGGGGTGCAGTACTTC.

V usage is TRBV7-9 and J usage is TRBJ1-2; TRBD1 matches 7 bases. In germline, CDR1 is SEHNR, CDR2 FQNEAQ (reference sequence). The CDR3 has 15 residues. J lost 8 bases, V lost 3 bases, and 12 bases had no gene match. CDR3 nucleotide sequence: TGTGCCAGCAGCTTTCCCGACAGGGAGGCACTGGGCTACACCTTC. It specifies CASSFPDREALGYTF.

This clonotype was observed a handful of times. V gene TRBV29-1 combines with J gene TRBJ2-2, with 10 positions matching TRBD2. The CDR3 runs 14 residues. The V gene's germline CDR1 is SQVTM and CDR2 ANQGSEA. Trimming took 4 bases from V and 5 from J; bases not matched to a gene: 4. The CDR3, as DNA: TGCAGCGTTGGTAGCGGGGGGTTAACCGGGGAGCTGTTTTTT. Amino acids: CSVGSGGLTGELFF.

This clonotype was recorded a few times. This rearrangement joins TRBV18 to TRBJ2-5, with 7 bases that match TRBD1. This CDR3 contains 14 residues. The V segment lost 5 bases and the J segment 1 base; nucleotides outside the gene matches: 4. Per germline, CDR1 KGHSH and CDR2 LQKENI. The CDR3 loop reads CASSSGTVQETQYF. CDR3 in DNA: TGTGCCAGCTCATCGGGGACAGTCCAAGAGACCCAGTACTTC.

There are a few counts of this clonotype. Here the CDR3 DNA reads TGCAGCGTCAGGGACCCCCCTCACACAGATACGCAGTATTTT. Protein: CSVRDPPHTDTQYF. The chain uses TRBV29-1 and TRBJ2-3, with D perhaps assigned TRBD1 or TRBD2 (5 bases each). V lost 6 bases to trimming and J lost 2 bases, with 15 bases between them. The CDR3 runs to 14 residues. Germline CDR1 SQVTM, CDR2 ANQGSEA.

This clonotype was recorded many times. CDR3 in amino acids: CASRDTENYNSPLHF. DNA for the CDR3: TGTGCCAGCCGAGATACAGAAAACTATAATTCACCCCTCCACTTT. The rearrangement uses TRBV7-8 and TRBJ1-6, with no clear D. Per germline, CDR1 SGHVS and CDR2 FQNEAQ. The CDR3 extends over 15 amino acids. V gave up 8 bases and J gave up 3 bases, with 14 bases separating them. The full variable domain, in which reference TRBV7-8 and TRBJ1-6 provide the parts outside the CDR3, is GAGVSQSPRYKVAKRGQDVALRCDPISGHVSLFWYQQALGQGPEFLTYFQNEAQLDKSGLPSDRFFAERPEGSVSTLKIQRTQQEDSAVYLCASRDTENYNSPLHFGNGTRLTVT.

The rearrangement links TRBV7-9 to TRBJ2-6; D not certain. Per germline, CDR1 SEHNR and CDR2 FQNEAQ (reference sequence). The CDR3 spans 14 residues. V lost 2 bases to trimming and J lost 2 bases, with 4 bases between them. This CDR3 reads CASSLIAGANVLTF. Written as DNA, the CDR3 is TGTGCCAGCAGCTTAATTGCTGGGGCCAACGTCCTGACTTTC.

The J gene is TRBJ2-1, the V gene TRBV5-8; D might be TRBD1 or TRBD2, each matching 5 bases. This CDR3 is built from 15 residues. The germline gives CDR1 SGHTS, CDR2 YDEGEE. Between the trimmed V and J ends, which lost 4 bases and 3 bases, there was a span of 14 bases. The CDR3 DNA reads TGTGCCAGCAGCCCGAGGGGACGGATCTACAATGAGCAGTTCTTC. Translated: CASSPRGRIYNEQFF. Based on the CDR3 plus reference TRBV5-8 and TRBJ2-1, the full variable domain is EAGVTQSPTHLIKTRGQQATLRCSPISGHTSVYWYQQALGLGLQFLLWYDEGEERNRGNFPPRFSGRQFPNYSSELNVNALELEDSALYLCASSPRGRIYNEQFFGPGTRLTVL.

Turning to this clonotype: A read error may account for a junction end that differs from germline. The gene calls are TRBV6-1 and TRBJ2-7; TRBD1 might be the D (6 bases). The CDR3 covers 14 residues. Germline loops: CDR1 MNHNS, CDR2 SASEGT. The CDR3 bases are TGTGCCAGCACCCCAGGGGACATAGCCTACGAGCAGCACTTC. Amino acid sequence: CASTPGDIAYEQHF.